Each of the 14 T cell receptor beta chains below was sequenced from the same sample in a study of OX40 agonist ivuxolimab in advanced cancers. The method was immunoSEQ multiplex PCR; TCRdb's version includes in-frame clones alone and lacks a portion of them. Here the sample spans roughly 60,000 clones, about 86% being singletons. Sequencing used CD4+ or CD8+ T cells sorted from blood, obtained in a trial of the OX40 agonist ivuxolimab. These receptors were taken from an adult with an advanced solid tumor such as melanoma, head and neck, liver or kidney cancer.

V and J are TRBV19 and TRBJ1-6; 7 nucleotides line up with TRBD1. Losses at the gene ends were 8 bases for V and 7 bases for J; bases not matched to a gene: 11. CDR1 is LNHDA, CDR2 SQIVND, per germline (reference sequence). The CDR3 is made up of 15 amino acids. In DNA form, the CDR3 reads TGTGCCAGTCGAGGGCCGGGACAGCGAAATTCACCCCTCCACTTT. Its translation is CASRGPGQRNSPLHF.

The gene calls are TRBV27 and TRBJ1-1; D might be TRBD1 (6 bases). V gave up 6 bases and J gave up 0 bases, with 11 bases separating them. The CDR3 sequence is 14 residues long. Germline V gene sequence: CDR1 MNHEY, CDR2 SMNVEV (reference sequence). CDR3 bases: TGTGCCAGCAGCCTACAGGGCTTGAACACTGAAGCTTTCTTT. It specifies CASSLQGLNTEAFF.

This clone was detected once. V and J are TRBV25-1 and TRBJ2-5, with D possibly called TRBD1 or TRBD2 (6 bases each). The CDR3 is 14 amino acids. V was pared by 3 bases and J by 7 bases, with 15 bases between. Germline values: CDR1 MGHDK, CDR2 SYGVNS. For the CDR3, the DNA is TGTGCCAGCAGTGACACCGGGGGCCCGATGACCCAGTACTTC. This gives the protein CASSDTGGPMTQYF.

The CDR3 sequence is CASSLGEPNEKLFF. Written as DNA, the CDR3 is TGTGCCAGCAGTTTAGGGGAACCTAATGAAAAACTGTTTTTT. The chain carries TRBV28 and TRBJ1-4; D remains ambiguous. Trimming left V 2 bases short and J 3 bases short, with 7 bases between. The CDR3 runs to 14 residues. Germline assignment: CDR1 MDHEN and CDR2 SYDVKM.

The chain joins TRBV5-1 to TRBJ2-7; TRBD1 is a possible D gene (5 bases). Between the trimmed V and J ends, which lost 0 bases and 0 bases, there was a span of 13 bases. This CDR3 contains 16 residues. Germline V gives CDR1 SGHRS, CDR2 YFSETQ. The CDR3 DNA is TGCGCCAGCAGCTTGGGGGGCAGGGTGAGCTCCTACGAGCAGTACTTC. Protein product: CASSLGGRVSSYEQYF.

The chain recombines TRBV11-3 with TRBJ2-1; D not resolved. This CDR3 comprises 16 residues. The germline V gene encodes CDR1 SGHNT and CDR2 YENEEA. The V and J ends lost 5 bases and 0 bases respectively, with 14 bases between them. The CDR3 spells CASSPTGIRSYNEQFF. As DNA, the CDR3 is TGTGCCAGCAGCCCCACCGGCATACGCTCCTACAATGAGCAGTTCTTC.

This clone came up once. The J gene is TRBJ2-5, the V gene TRBV19; 9 nucleotides match TRBD1. The closer fit of TRBJ2-7 to the DNA end suggests the J call may be wrong. This CDR3 contains 15 residues. The germline V gene has CDR1 LNHDA and CDR2 SQIVND (reference sequence). CDR3 region: CASRRTGDRAYEQYF. The CDR3 DNA is TGTGCCAGTAGGAGGACAGGGGATAGGGCCTACGAGCAGTACTTC.

Only a few counts were recorded for this clone. The V and J genes are TRBV19 and TRBJ2-5; D may be TRBD2 (5 bases). The CDR3 covers 16 residues. CDR1 LNHDA and CDR2 SQIVND come from the germline V gene (reference sequence). V lost 5 bases and J 0 bases, leaving 16 bases between the germline ends. DNA for the CDR3: TGTGCCAGTAGTGGAGCCGGGATCCCGTACCAAGAGACCCAGTACTTC. Translated, it gives CASSGAGIPYQETQYF.

The CDR3 nucleotides read TGTGCCAGCAGCGTAAACGCAGGGGGCAGAGGTGAGCAGTTCTTC. Encoded protein: CASSVNAGGRGEQFF. The chain has TRBV9 and TRBJ2-1; 8 bases match TRBD1. Trimming removed 1 base from V and 9 bases from J; junction bases left unmatched: 9. The CDR3 length is 15 residues. The germline gives CDR1 SGDLS, CDR2 YYNGEE.

The V call is TRBV6-5, the J call TRBJ2-1, with a weak D call TRBD2 (7 bases). The ends were cut back, 5 bases at V and 11 bases at J, with 19 bases in the middle. CDR3 length: 14 residues. Germline CDR1 reads MNHEY; CDR2 reads SVGAGI. CDR3 amino acids: CASSLGGGGAKQFF. The CDR3, as DNA: TGTGCCAGCAGTCTTGGGGGGGGCGGGGCGAAGCAGTTCTTC.

This clone has more than one count but fewer than ten. The chain uses TRBV19 and TRBJ2-3; no definite D call. Germline CDR1 is LNHDA and CDR2 is SQIVND (reference sequence). The CDR3 loop spans 16 amino acids. V was shortened by 5 bases and J by 0 bases, with 15 bases between the two germline ends. CDR3 region: CASSDMSGASTDTQYF. DNA of the CDR3: TGTGCCAGTAGTGATATGAGTGGTGCCAGCACAGATACGCAGTATTTT.

The chain joins TRBV12-5 to TRBJ1-1; D remains unclear. This CDR3 region has 14 residues. Germline CDR1 and CDR2: LGHNT and FRNRAP. The V gene lost 1 base and the J gene lost 1 base, with 7 bases spanning the gap. CDR3 amino acids: CASGLGLPNTEAFF. CDR3 in DNA: TGTGCTAGTGGTTTGGGACTGCCGAACACTGAAGCTTTCTTT.

The rearrangement joins TRBV20-1 to TRBJ1-2, with D uncertain. There are 10 residues in the CDR3. The germline V gene encodes CDR1 DFQATT and CDR2 SNEGSKA (reference sequence). V lost 4 bases and J lost 3, with 3 bases in between. The CDR3 loop is CSAIDYGYTF. In DNA form, the CDR3 reads TGCAGTGCTATAGACTATGGCTACACCTTC.

The chain uses TRBV9 and TRBJ2-3, with TRBD1 matching 7 bases. Per the germline V gene, CDR1 is SGDLS and CDR2 is YYNGEE. V was pared by 1 base and J by 6 bases, with 29 bases of the junction left unmatched. This CDR3 is built from 22 residues. CDR3 DNA sequence: TGTGCCAGCAGCGTATTTTCTCGTCTCCCTGGCCCTGGGAAACAGGGGTGGGATACGCAGTATTTT. Its translation: CASSVFSRLPGPGKQGWDTQYF.